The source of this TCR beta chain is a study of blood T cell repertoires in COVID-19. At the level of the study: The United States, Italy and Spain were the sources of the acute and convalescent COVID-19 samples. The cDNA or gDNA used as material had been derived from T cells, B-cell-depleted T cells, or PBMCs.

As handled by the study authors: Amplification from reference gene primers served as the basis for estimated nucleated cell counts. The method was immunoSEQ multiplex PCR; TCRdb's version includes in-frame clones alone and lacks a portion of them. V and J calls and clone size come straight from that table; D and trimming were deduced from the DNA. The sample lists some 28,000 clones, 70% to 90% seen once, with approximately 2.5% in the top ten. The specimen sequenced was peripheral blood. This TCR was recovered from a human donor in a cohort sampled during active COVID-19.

The DNA of the CDR3 is TGTGCCAGCAGCGCGCGAGGCCCAGAGACCCAGTACTTC. This codes for CASSARGPETQYF. The rearrangement links TRBV7-9 to TRBJ2-5; D remains unclear. Germline CDR1 SEHNR, CDR2 FQNEAQ (reference sequence). V lost 5 bases and J lost 4, with 11 bases in between. This CDR3 region has 13 residues.